Below, 32 T cell receptor beta chains from the same sample are listed, as sequenced in a study of T cells in Graves' hyperthyroidism and ophthalmopathy. TCR beta CDR3 sequences were amplified from RNA transcripts. HTBI primers drove first-round RT-PCR of the TCR CDR3. TCRdb fed the multiplex PCR reads into MiXCR, producing one record per CDR3 protein. The sample includes some 770,000 distinct CDR3 sequences, less than 20% of them seen just once. The sequencing input was blood. The receptors originated from a young man with Graves' hyperthyroidism.

The gene calls are TRBV4-3 and TRBJ2-5, with a possible D match to TRBD1 (6 bases). The V end was cut by 0 bases, the J end by 6 bases, with 11 bases between. The CDR3 is 14 residues long. Per the germline V gene, CDR1 is LGHNA and CDR2 is YSLEER. CDR3 amino acids: CASSQDRGRQTQYF. CDR3 nucleotide sequence: TGCGCCAGCAGCCAAGACAGGGGCCGCCAGACCCAGTACTTC.

The chain combines TRBV30 with TRBJ2-2, with D perhaps TRBD1 (5 bases). The germline V and J ends were trimmed by 4 bases and 0 bases, with 9 bases remaining between them. The CDR3 runs to 14 residues. CDR1 and CDR2 (germline): GTSNPN, SVGIG (reference sequence). CDR3 sequence: CAWTAGTNTGELFF. The CDR3 DNA follows: TGTGCCTGGACGGCAGGGACGAACACCGGGGAGCTGTTTTTT.

This clonotype appeared many times. The V gene is TRBV27, the J gene TRBJ2-7, with 8 bases aligning to TRBD2. CDR3 length: 14 residues. V trimming: 6 bases; J trimming: 6 bases; junction bases outside the gene matches: 10. Germline CDR1 is MNHEY and CDR2 is SMNVEV (reference sequence). The CDR3 bases are TGTGCCAGCAGCTCCAGCGGGAGAAGTGGCGAGCAGTACTTC. It yields the protein CASSSSGRSGEQYF.

Ten or more counts support this clonotype. The rearrangement uses TRBV30 and TRBJ2-1; D is perhaps TRBD1 or TRBD2 (5 bases each). Germline CDR1 GTSNPN, CDR2 SVGIG (reference sequence). The V and J ends lost 5 bases and 8 bases respectively, with 28 bases between them. The CDR3 runs 17 residues. The CDR3 loop is CAWSSAFGAPPLDEQFF. The CDR3 DNA reads as TGTGCCTGGTCCTCCGCTTTCGGGGCCCCACCGTTGGATGAGCAGTTCTTC.

This clonotype was recorded a few times. The J gene is TRBJ2-7, the V gene TRBV4-1; a weak D match, TRBD1 (6 bases). Trimming took 3 bases from V and 1 from J, leaving 10 bases between them. From germline, CDR1 is MGHRA and CDR2 YSYEKL. The CDR3 runs to 14 residues. This CDR3 is CASSHRTGSYEQYF. In DNA, the CDR3 is TGCGCCAGCAGCCACCGAACAGGGTCCTACGAGCAGTACTTC.

Many counts were recorded for this clonotype. The chain uses TRBV28 and TRBJ2-5; 7 bases agree with TRBD1. V shed 6 bases, J shed 5 bases, and the junction held 15 bases outside the gene matches. CDR3 length equals 16 residues. Germline CDR1 MDHEN, CDR2 SYDVKM. CDR3 sequence reads: CASSRSLDRRSETQYF. Here the CDR3 DNA reads TGTGCCAGCAGCCGGAGCCTGGACAGGAGGAGCGAGACCCAGTACTTC.

This clonotype occurred a few times. This chain connects TRBV18 to TRBJ2-7; a weak D match, TRBD1 (5 bases). The V end was cut by 4 bases, the J end by 2 bases, with 9 bases between. CDR3 length: 13 residues. CDR1 is KGHSH, CDR2 LQKENI, per germline. In DNA form, the CDR3 reads TGTGCCAGCTCACAGGGGCCCACCTACGAGCAGTACTTC. This gives the protein CASSQGPTYEQYF.

In regard to this clonotype: At one of its ends the junction is not consistent with the germline gene, which may arise from a read error. This chain joins TRBV9 and TRBJ2-3; D remains ambiguous. CDR1 and CDR2 (germline): SGDLS, YYNGEE. CDR3 size: 15 residues. CDR3 sequence: CVSSVDWHDTDTQYF. The CDR3 coding sequence is TGTGTCAGCAGCGTAGATTGGCACGACACAGATACGCAGTATTTT. Based on the CDR3 plus reference TRBV9 and TRBJ2-3, the full variable domain is DSGVTQTPKHLITATGQRVTLRCSPRSGDLSVYWYQQSLDQGLQFLIQYYNGEERAKGNILERFSAQQFPDLHSELNLSSLELGDSALYFCVSSVDWHDTDTQYFGPGTRLTVL.

This clonotype was picked up a small number of times. The rearrangement uses TRBV7-9 and TRBJ2-1; no reliable D call. The V end lost 5 bases, the J end lost 6 bases, and 14 bases lay between the germline ends. This CDR3 is 14 amino acids long. In germline, CDR1 is SEHNR, CDR2 FQNEAQ (reference sequence). Written as DNA, the CDR3 is TGTGCCAGCAGCCCAAACGCGGTCTCCAATGAGCAGTTCTTC. Its translation is CASSPNAVSNEQFF.

This clonotype was seen more than once but under ten times. This chain links TRBV29-1 with TRBJ2-3, with D hard to call. The germline V gene encodes CDR1 SQVTM and CDR2 ANQGSEA. This CDR3 has 11 amino acids. Between the trimmed V and J ends, which lost 4 bases and 6 bases, there was a span of 8 bases. In DNA, the CDR3 is TGCAGCGTTGTTGCGCGGGATACGCAGTATTTT. It encodes CSVVARDTQYF.

In this sample, this clonotype turned up a few times. The gene calls are TRBV7-9 and TRBJ2-1; 10 nucleotides line up with TRBD1. The germline CDR1 and CDR2 sequences are SEHNR and FQNEAQ (reference sequence). The length of the CDR3 is 14 residues. J lost 2 bases, V lost 7 bases, and 2 bases had no gene match. The CDR3 DNA sequence: TGTGCCAGCAACGGACAGGGGGCCTACAATGAGCAGTTCTTC. Translated, it gives CASNGQGAYNEQFF.

The sample holds many counts of this clonotype. The CDR3 reads CSARDAFMLAGETQYF. CDR3 in DNA: TGCAGTGCTAGAGATGCTTTTATGCTAGCTGGGGAGACCCAGTACTTC. The chain couples TRBV20-1 to TRBJ2-5, with TRBD2 as a possible D gene (5 bases). Germline CDR1 DFQATT, CDR2 SNEGSKA (reference sequence). Trimming cost V 0 bases and J 5 bases, with 19 bases left between them. The CDR3 is 16 amino acids.

This clonotype was recorded at least ten times. The V gene is TRBV20-1, the J gene TRBJ2-3, with 8 bases fitting TRBD2. CDR1 DFQATT and CDR2 SNEGSKA come from the germline V gene (reference sequence). The CDR3 spans 16 residues. V lost 6 bases to trimming and J lost 2 bases; unmatched junction nucleotides: 13. The CDR3 DNA reads TGCAGTGCAACCCCTAGGGTAGCGGGACCCACAGATACGCAGTATTTT. This sequence encodes CSATPRVAGPTDTQYF.

This clonotype occurred many times. CDR3 region: CASSVYHRGEQYF. CDR3 nucleotide sequence: TGTGCCAGCAGCGTATATCATAGAGGCGAGCAGTACTTC. The gene calls are TRBV9 and TRBJ2-7; no definite D call. This CDR3 is built from 13 residues. Germline loops: CDR1 SGDLS, CDR2 YYNGEE. Trimming pared 1 base from V and 6 bases from J, leaving 11 bases between. Combining the CDR3 with reference TRBV9 and TRBJ2-7 gives the whole variable domain DSGVTQTPKHLITATGQRVTLRCSPRSGDLSVYWYQQSLDQGLQFLIQYYNGEERAKGNILERFSAQQFPDLHSELNLSSLELGDSALYFCASSVYHRGEQYFGPGTRLTVT.

The CDR3 sequence is CAWTGGVGSNEQYF. CDR3 bases: TGTGCCTGGACGGGGGGGGTAGGGTCCAACGAGCAGTACTTC. The chain combines TRBV30 with TRBJ2-7, with 8 positions matching TRBD2. After removal of 4 bases from V and 5 bases from J, the junction contained 10 bases not matched to a gene. The CDR3 runs to 14 residues. CDR1 GTSNPN and CDR2 SVGIG come from the germline V gene (reference sequence).

The rearrangement links TRBV20-1 to TRBJ2-3, with D perhaps TRBD2 (6 bases). This CDR3 has 15 amino acids. Germline loops: CDR1 DFQATT, CDR2 SNEGSKA (reference sequence). The ends were cut back, 6 bases at V and 2 bases at J, with 18 bases in the middle. This chain's CDR3 is CSAGDRGAFTDTQYF. CDR3 in DNA: TGCAGTGCCGGGGATCGCGGGGCGTTCACAGATACGCAGTATTTT.

This clonotype has a count of ten or more. The gene calls are TRBV20-1 and TRBJ2-1; D may match TRBD1 or TRBD2 (7 bases each). CDR3 size: 15 residues. V was cut by 6 bases and J by 6 bases, with 21 bases left in between. Germline assignment: CDR1 DFQATT and CDR2 SNEGSKA (reference sequence). The DNA of the CDR3 is TGCAGTGCCCAGGGGAGGGACAGCCCCTTCAATGAGCAGTTCTTC. It is translated as CSAQGRDSPFNEQFF.

The table lists this clonotype with a few counts. This chain connects TRBV6-1 to TRBJ2-3; D unclear. CDR1 MNHNS and CDR2 SASEGT come from the germline V gene. V dropped 6 bases and J dropped 5 bases, with 21 bases sitting between them. CDR3 size: 16 residues. The CDR3 coding sequence is TGTGCCAGCAGACTTGGGAAGGGTAGTAACGGAGATACGCAGTATTTT. This translates into CASRLGKGSNGDTQYF.

In this sample, this clonotype turned up a few times. This chain links TRBV28 with TRBJ1-2, with TRBD1 as a possible D gene (5 bases). Trimming removed 7 bases at V and 7 bases at J, with 28 bases between. The CDR3 is 17 residues long. Germline assignment: CDR1 MDHEN and CDR2 SYDVKM. CDR3 in amino acids: CASTEIKQEGWSSGYTF. The CDR3, as DNA: TGTGCCAGCACAGAGATCAAACAGGAGGGCTGGTCTAGTGGCTACACCTTC.

This clonotype was detected only a few times. The chain carries TRBV5-4 and TRBJ1-1; D call uncertain. Germline CDR1 and CDR2: SGHNT and YYREEE (reference sequence). The ends were cut back, 2 bases at V and 0 bases at J, with 20 bases in the middle. This CDR3 is 18 amino acids long. CDR3 in DNA: TGTGCCAGCAGCTTTAGGTATTCCTTGCTCTCGGTGAACACTGAAGCTTTCTTT. Its protein product is CASSFRYSLLSVNTEAFF.

The V gene is TRBV9, the J gene TRBJ1-1, with D tentatively TRBD1 (6 bases). This CDR3 contains 14 residues. Between the trimmed V and J ends, which lost 3 bases and 3 bases, there was a span of 12 bases. CDR1 and CDR2 from the germline V gene are SGDLS and YYNGEE. In DNA form, the CDR3 reads TGTGCCAGCAGCGACCAGGGGAGTGACACTGAAGCTTTCTTT. Encoded protein: CASSDQGSDTEAFF. Drawing the rest from reference TRBV9 and TRBJ1-1, the complete variable domain is DSGVTQTPKHLITATGQRVTLRCSPRSGDLSVYWYQQSLDQGLQFLIQYYNGEERAKGNILERFSAQQFPDLHSELNLSSLELGDSALYFCASSDQGSDTEAFFGQGTRLTVV.

CDR3 nucleotides: TGCAGTGCCCTCGTCCGGGACTCTGGGGCCAACGTCCTGACTTTC. Its translation: CSALVRDSGANVLTF. The chain recombines TRBV20-1 with TRBJ2-6; a possible D gene is TRBD2 (5 bases). Looked up from germline, CDR1 is DFQATT and CDR2 is SNEGSKA (reference sequence). The CDR3 runs 15 residues. V lost 6 bases and J 0 bases, leaving 12 bases between the germline ends.

In this sample, this clonotype turned up many times. The chain combines TRBV18 with TRBJ2-1, with 9 bases fitting TRBD2. In germline, CDR1 is KGHSH, CDR2 LQKENI. CDR3 length equals 15 residues. V dropped 0 bases and J dropped 8; count of bases not matched to a gene: 5. CDR3 nucleotide sequence: TGTGCCAGCTCACCACCAACGAGCGGGAGGTATGAGCAGTTCTTC. This encodes CASSPPTSGRYEQFF.

This clonotype was seen at least ten times. The V and J genes are TRBV11-2 and TRBJ2-5; possibly TRBD1 for D (6 bases). The CDR3 loop spans 15 amino acids. V gave up 1 base and J gave up 0 bases, with 9 bases separating them. The germline gives CDR1 SGHAT, CDR2 FQNNGV. The CDR3 sequence: CASSLGRGYQETQYF. The CDR3 DNA reads TGTGCCAGCAGCTTAGGCAGGGGCTACCAAGAGACCCAGTACTTC.

To note about this clonotype: This could be a read error, since a much larger clone is one nucleotide away. The J gene is TRBJ2-1, the V gene TRBV6-9, with 16 bases aligning to TRBD2. The CDR3 sequence is 17 residues long. Looked up from germline, CDR1 is MNHGY and CDR2 is SVAAGI. The CDR3 DNA is TGTGCCAGCAGATTCGAACCGGGACTAGCGGGAGGGAATGGGCAGTTCTTC. This gives the protein CASRFEPGLAGGNGQFF.

The V gene is TRBV3-1, the J gene TRBJ2-2; D remains unclear. The CDR3 totals 15 residues. Trimming cost V 0 bases and J 4 bases, with 9 bases left between them. The V gene's germline CDR1 is LGHDT and CDR2 YNNKEL (reference sequence). CDR3 residues: CASSQEQQITGELFF. The CDR3 nucleotides are TGTGCCAGCAGCCAAGAACAGCAGATCACCGGGGAGCTGTTTTTT.

The sample holds many counts of this clonotype. The gene calls are TRBV6-1 and TRBJ2-7, with TRBD1 identical over 10 bases. The CDR3 totals 16 residues. After removal of 5 bases from V and 0 bases from J, the junction contained 7 bases not matched to a gene. Germline loops: CDR1 MNHNS, CDR2 SASEGT. In DNA, the CDR3 is TGTGCCAGCAGTCAGTGGGGACAGGGGAGCTCCTACGAGCAGTACTTC. Encoded protein: CASSQWGQGSSYEQYF.

Comments on this clonotype: The junction and the germline gene differ at one end; a read error may be behind it. The rearrangement uses TRBV29-1 and TRBJ2-3; the D is unclear. The germline gives CDR1 SQVTM, CDR2 ANQGSEA. The CDR3 sequence is 15 residues long. CDR3 bases: TGCAGCGTTGACGTGAGGTGGGCGGCGGCAGATACGCGGTATTTT. This codes for CSVDVRWAAADTRYF.

The V gene is TRBV6-5, the J gene TRBJ1-1; D unresolved. Trimming removed 2 bases at V and 2 bases at J, with 9 bases between. Looked up from germline, CDR1 is MNHEY and CDR2 is SVGAGI. This CDR3 has 14 residues. In DNA, the CDR3 is TGTGCCAGCAGTTACGAGGCGGCAAACACTGAAGCTTTCTTT. Protein product: CASSYEAANTEAFF.

This sequence joins TRBV4-3 and TRBJ2-1; TRBD2 might be the D (6 bases). V lost 3 bases and J lost 0, with 21 bases in between. The V gene's germline CDR1 is LGHNA and CDR2 YSLEER. The CDR3 loop spans 19 amino acids. The CDR3 coding sequence is TGCGCCAGCAGCCATCCCGTCGGGCGAGCGGGCAACTCCTACAATGAGCAGTTCTTC. Translated, it gives CASSHPVGRAGNSYNEQFF.

This clonotype has a count of ten or more. CDR3 region: CASSRAGRGAYEQYF. DNA of the CDR3: TGTGCCAGCAGCCGTGCCGGGAGGGGCGCCTACGAGCAGTACTTC. The rearrangement joins TRBV7-9 to TRBJ2-7; 8 bases are a match to TRBD2. The CDR3 is 15 amino acids. CDR1 and CDR2 from the germline V gene are SEHNR and FQNEAQ (reference sequence). The junction had 8 bases not matched to a gene; V was cut back by 5 bases and J by 2 bases. Combining the CDR3 with reference TRBV7-9 and TRBJ2-7 gives the whole variable domain DTGVSQNPRHKITKRGQNVTFRCDPISEHNRLYWYRQTLGQGPEFLTYFQNEAQLEKSRLLSDRFSAERPKGSFSTLEIQRTEQGDSAMYLCASSRAGRGAYEQYFGPGTRLTVT.

In its sample, this clonotype was seen a few times. This chain connects TRBV18 to TRBJ2-7, with a possible D match to TRBD2 (6 bases). The CDR3 extends over 14 amino acids. CDR1 and CDR2 (germline): KGHSH, LQKENI. The V end was cut by 3 bases, the J end by 2 bases, with 11 bases between. CDR3 sequence: CASSPQRVTYEQYF. For the CDR3, the DNA is TGTGCCAGCTCACCCCAGCGGGTCACCTACGAGCAGTACTTC.